These 29 T cell receptor beta chains were sequenced from one sample in a study of cytomegalovirus exposure and HLA in healthy donors. This PCR relied on a set of 60 Vbeta primers and 13 Jbeta primers. Sequenced by immunoSEQ multiplex PCR; TCRdb stores in-frame clones only, minus some. The table includes 95,000 to 150,000 clones, 83% detected once. The sequencing sample was made of PBMCs. Source of these receptors: a woman in her forties in good health and CMV-seropositive.

The rearrangement links TRBV19 to TRBJ2-3; 8 nucleotides agree with TRBD1. Germline CDR1 LNHDA, CDR2 SQIVND (reference sequence). V lost 4 bases and J lost 6; bases outside the gene matches: 18. CDR3 length: 18 amino acids. CDR3 amino acids: CASSKTGTGSPGLDTQYF. CDR3 DNA sequence: TGTGCCAGTAGTAAAACCGGGACAGGCTCTCCCGGTTTGGATACGCAGTATTTT.

The chain uses TRBV10-1 and TRBJ2-3, with 10 bases identical to TRBD1. This CDR3 has 15 amino acids. CDR1 is WNHNN and CDR2 is SYGVQD in the germline V gene (reference sequence). The V segment lost 7 bases and the J segment 2 bases; nucleotides outside the gene matches: 6. The CDR3 spells CASKSGTGDTDTQYF. The CDR3 region has the DNA TGCGCCAGCAAATCCGGGACAGGGGACACAGATACGCAGTATTTT.

The rearrangement links TRBV5-1 to TRBJ2-1; D uncertain. V was cut by 1 base and J by 4 bases, with 12 bases left in between. CDR3 size: 15 residues. The V gene's germline CDR1 is SGHRS and CDR2 YFSETQ. CDR3 amino acids: CASSLTTEKYNEQFF. The CDR3 DNA sequence: TGCGCCAGCAGCTTGACCACAGAGAAATACAATGAGCAGTTCTTC.

The sample holds one count of this clone. The chain recombines TRBV28 with TRBJ2-7; tentatively, D is TRBD1 (6 bases). Germline values: CDR1 MDHEN, CDR2 SYDVKM. CDR3 length: 14 amino acids. V lost 8 bases to trimming and J lost 2 bases, with 16 bases between them. The CDR3 reads CASRAGQGTYEQYF. DNA for the CDR3: TGTGCCAGCCGCGCAGGGCAGGGGACCTACGAGCAGTACTTC. The complete variable domain, with remaining parts taken from reference TRBV28 and TRBJ2-7, reads DVKVTQSSRYLVKRTGEKVFLECVQDMDHENMFWYRQDPGLGLRLIYFSYDVKMKEKGDIPEGYSVSREKKERFSLILESASTNQTSMYLCASRAGQGTYEQYFGPGTRLTVT.

CDR3 sequence reads: CATRAAGVTGELFF. The CDR3 DNA is TGTGCCACCCGTGCGGCGGGAGTTACCGGGGAGCTGTTTTTT. The rearrangement links TRBV5-4 to TRBJ2-2; 7 nucleotides match TRBD2. Losses at the gene ends were 9 bases for V and 5 bases for J; bases not matched to a gene: 10. Germline CDR1 SGHNT, CDR2 YYREEE (reference sequence). This CDR3 has 14 residues.

The chain uses TRBV5-1 and TRBJ2-2, with 7 bases that match TRBD1. The CDR3 contains 16 residues. From germline, CDR1 is SGHRS and CDR2 YFSETQ. V was pared by 5 bases and J by 6 bases, with 13 bases of the junction left unmatched. CDR3 in amino acids: CASRETGKGRAGELFF. CDR3 DNA: TGCGCCAGCAGGGAGACAGGGAAGGGCCGGGCCGGGGAGCTGTTTTTT.

This rearrangement joins TRBV6-9 to TRBJ1-1; D gene ambiguous. Trimming cost V 5 bases and J 1 base, with 11 bases left between them. The CDR3 has 14 amino acids. The V gene's germline CDR1 is MNHGY and CDR2 SVAAGI. The CDR3 region is CASSVPQENTEAFF. The DNA for the CDR3 is TGTGCCAGCAGTGTACCTCAGGAGAACACTGAAGCTTTCTTT.

This rearrangement joins TRBV7-2 to TRBJ2-3; D is possibly TRBD2 (5 bases). This CDR3 comprises 15 residues. The germline gives CDR1 SGHTA, CDR2 FQGNSA. The germline V and J ends were trimmed by 0 bases and 1 base, with 8 bases remaining between them. Here the CDR3 DNA reads TGTGCCAGCAGCTTAGCGAGGGCAGGCACAGATACGCAGTATTTT. Its protein product is CASSLARAGTDTQYF.

The genes are TRBV11-2 and TRBJ2-1, with D perhaps TRBD2 (6 bases). Germline lookup yields CDR1 SGHAT and CDR2 FQNNGV. V was shortened by 2 bases and J by 4 bases, with 9 bases between the two germline ends. The CDR3 totals 14 residues. Here the CDR3 DNA reads TGTGCCAGCAGCTTAATCAGCGGGTACAATGAGCAGTTCTTC. It specifies CASSLISGYNEQFF.

The chain is built from TRBV5-5 and TRBJ1-2; no firm D call. V was trimmed by 3 bases and J by 4 bases, leaving 16 bases between them. The CDR3 extends over 15 amino acids. The germline CDR1 and CDR2 sequences are SGHKS and YYEKEE (reference sequence). CDR3 sequence (DNA): TGTGCCAGCAGCTCCCTTTTTTCCGCCGGCTATGGCTACACCTTC. It yields the protein CASSSLFSAGYGYTF.

This clone was counted once. The rearrangement joins TRBV28 to TRBJ2-1; 10 bases map to TRBD2. The germline CDR1 and CDR2 sequences are MDHEN and SYDVKM. The CDR3 totals 16 residues. The J segment lost 2 bases and the V segment lost 5 bases, leaving 6 bases of the junction unmatched. As DNA, the CDR3 is TGTGCCAGCAGTCGATGGACTAGCGGAACCTACAATGAGCAGTTCTTC. Translated, it gives CASSRWTSGTYNEQFF. Combining the CDR3 with reference TRBV28 and TRBJ2-1 gives the whole variable domain DVKVTQSSRYLVKRTGEKVFLECVQDMDHENMFWYRQDPGLGLRLIYFSYDVKMKEKGDIPEGYSVSREKKERFSLILESASTNQTSMYLCASSRWTSGTYNEQFFGPGTRLTVL.

The V gene is TRBV5-1, the J gene TRBJ2-7; 10 nucleotides align to TRBD2. This CDR3 spans 17 amino acids. V shed 3 bases, J shed 2 bases, and the junction held 11 bases outside the gene matches. Germline V CDR1 and CDR2: SGHRS, YFSETQ. The CDR3: CASSSVIGLAATYEQYF. CDR3 DNA sequence: TGCGCCAGCAGCTCAGTGATAGGACTAGCGGCGACCTACGAGCAGTACTTC.

The CDR3 region is CASSSARSTGDEQFF. The DNA of the CDR3 is TGTGCCAGCAGCTCCGCTCGTTCGACAGGGGATGAGCAGTTCTTC. The chain combines TRBV11-1 with TRBJ2-1; 8 nucleotides agree with TRBD1. CDR1 SGHAT and CDR2 FQDESV come from the germline V gene (reference sequence). CDR3 length: 15 residues. The J segment lost 8 bases and the V segment lost 4 bases, leaving 10 bases of the junction unmatched.

This clone has just a few counts. The genes are TRBV11-2 and TRBJ1-2; possibly TRBD1 for D (6 bases). Germline CDR1 is SGHAT and CDR2 is FQNNGV. The CDR3 runs to 14 residues. V was clipped by 5 bases and J by 2 bases, with 12 bases between them. Here the CDR3 reads CASSRADSNYGYTF. The DNA of the CDR3 is TGTGCCAGCAGCCGCGCGGACAGCAACTATGGCTACACCTTC.

J is TRBJ2-3 and V is TRBV27; D gene ambiguous. Trimming removed 7 bases from V and 5 bases from J, with 7 bases in between. The CDR3 is 11 residues long. Germline values: CDR1 MNHEY, CDR2 SMNVEV (reference sequence). The CDR3 coding sequence is TGTGCCAGCATACTCAAAGATACGCAGTATTTT. Translating gives CASILKDTQYF.

The chain joins TRBV29-1 to TRBJ2-1, with TRBD2 matching 10 bases. V was clipped by 4 bases and J by 7 bases; unmatched bases: 4. Germline values: CDR1 SQVTM, CDR2 ANQGSEA. The CDR3 loop spans 13 amino acids. The CDR3 DNA is TGCAGCGTTGTCGGACTAGCGGAAAATGAGCAGTTCTTC. The encoded protein is CSVVGLAENEQFF.

The chain uses TRBV28 and TRBJ2-5; 12 bases agree with TRBD2. Unmatched junction bases numbered 0, after V lost 2 bases and J lost 2 bases. The CDR3 totals 15 residues. Germline V CDR1 and CDR2: MDHEN, SYDVKM. The CDR3 region has the DNA TGTGCCAGCAGTTTACTAGCGGGAGGGCAAGAGACCCAGTACTTC. Translation gives CASSLLAGGQETQYF.

The J gene is TRBJ1-2, the V gene TRBV19; maybe TRBD1 (5 bases). The germline gives CDR1 LNHDA, CDR2 SQIVND (reference sequence). CDR3 length equals 16 residues. Trimming removed 3 bases at V and 2 bases at J, with 16 bases between. CDR3: CASSIYRTPKNYGYTF. CDR3 in DNA: TGTGCCAGTAGTATTTATAGGACACCAAAGAACTATGGCTACACCTTC.

This clone was counted between two and nine times. This chain uses TRBV25-1 with TRBJ1-1; a possible D gene is TRBD1 (6 bases). Trimming shortened V by 5 bases and J by 3 bases, and 13 bases separated the two germline ends. Germline assignment: CDR1 MGHDK and CDR2 SYGVNS. CDR3 length: 14 residues. The CDR3 protein is CASSPGVGYTEAFF. In DNA, the CDR3 is TGTGCCAGCAGTCCAGGGGTGGGGTACACTGAAGCTTTCTTT.

The rearrangement joins TRBV7-8 to TRBJ1-5; TRBD1 is a possible D gene (5 bases). Germline CDR1 and CDR2: SGHVS and FQNEAQ. The CDR3 consists of 16 residues. Trimming shortened V by 2 bases and J by 0 bases, and 11 bases separated the two germline ends. The CDR3 here is CASSLTGSYSNQPQHF. DNA for the CDR3: TGTGCCAGCAGCTTAACAGGCAGTTATAGCAATCAGCCCCAGCATTTT.

The chain joins TRBV9 to TRBJ1-4, with D possibly matching TRBD1 (5 bases). This CDR3 contains 15 residues. Germline assignment: CDR1 SGDLS and CDR2 YYNGEE. Trimming took off 4 bases at V and 4 bases at J, with 14 bases between the two ends. The CDR3 DNA reads as TGTGCCAGCAGCCCCCCTGGTAGGGGTAATGAAAAACTGTTTTTT. Translated, it gives CASSPPGRGNEKLFF.

This chain joins TRBV14 and TRBJ2-7, with D maybe TRBD2 (6 bases). Deletions cut 1 base from V and 6 bases from J, with 10 bases between. This CDR3 spans 13 amino acids. Germline loops: CDR1 SGHDN, CDR2 FVKESK. DNA for the CDR3: TGTGCCAGCAGCCAAGCCGAGGGAGGCGAGCAGTACTTC. Its translation is CASSQAEGGEQYF.

The chain is built from TRBV25-1 and TRBJ2-7; D unclear. The germline V gene encodes CDR1 MGHDK and CDR2 SYGVNS. Trimming cost V 7 bases and J 0 bases, with 13 bases left between them. This CDR3 is built from 14 residues. This chain's CDR3 is CASTPESVSYEQYF. CDR3 sequence (DNA): TGTGCCAGCACGCCGGAGAGCGTCTCCTACGAGCAGTACTTC.

J is TRBJ2-3 and V is TRBV5-1; 7 bases match TRBD2. V gave up 4 bases and J gave up 1 base; unmatched junction bases: 6. Germline V CDR1 and CDR2: SGHRS, YFSETQ. The CDR3 loop spans 15 amino acids. CDR3 sequence (DNA): TGCGCCAGCAGCCCGAGGGCGGGAGGCACAGATACGCAGTATTTT. This encodes CASSPRAGGTDTQYF. The full variable domain, completed using reference TRBV5-1 and TRBJ2-3, is KAGVTQTPRYLIKTRGQQVTLSCSPISGHRSVSWYQQTPGQGLQFLFEYFSETQRNKGNFPGRFSGRQFSNSRSEMNVSTLELGDSALYLCASSPRAGGTDTQYFGPGTRLTVL.

This chain links TRBV9 with TRBJ2-2, with D possibly being TRBD1 (6 bases). In germline, CDR1 is SGDLS, CDR2 YYNGEE. Trimming left V 3 bases short and J 7 bases short, with 7 bases between. The CDR3 is made up of 12 amino acids. CDR3: CASSEGGGELFF. CDR3 in DNA: TGTGCCAGCAGCGAAGGGGGCGGGGAGCTGTTTTTT.

Notes on this clone: Relative to the germline gene, one junction end is altered; a read error may explain this. The gene calls are TRBV5-1 and TRBJ1-5; TRBD1 aligns across 7 bases. The CDR3 consists of 15 residues. Germline-derived CDR1 and CDR2 are SGHRS and YFSETQ. This CDR3 reads CASSLGGQPIQPQHF. CDR3 in DNA: TGCGCCAGCAGTTTGGGGGGACAGCCAATTCAGCCCCAGCATTTT.

The genes are TRBV5-1 and TRBJ2-5; TRBD2 might be the D (6 bases). CDR3 length: 14 amino acids. Deletions cut 3 bases from V and 2 bases from J, with 11 bases between. The germline gives CDR1 SGHRS, CDR2 YFSETQ. The CDR3 loop reads CASSSGLGQETQYF. CDR3 coding DNA: TGCGCCAGCAGCTCGGGACTTGGGCAAGAGACCCAGTACTTC.

This chain connects TRBV5-5 to TRBJ1-2, with D possibly TRBD1 on 5 matching bases. This CDR3 region has 15 residues. Germline V CDR1 and CDR2: SGHKS, YYEKEE (reference sequence). Trimming left V 1 base short and J 5 bases short, with 15 bases between. The DNA of the CDR3 is TGTGCCAGCAGCTTGTTTTCTTGGGGGGAATATGGCTACACCTTC. Amino acid sequence: CASSLFSWGEYGYTF.

CDR3 sequence: CASSPSNYGYTF. The CDR3 coding sequence is TGTGCCAGCAGCCCATCTAACTATGGCTACACCTTC. The V call is TRBV14, the J call TRBJ1-2, with no clear D. Trimming took off 4 bases at V and 0 bases at J, with 3 bases between the two ends. The CDR3 extends over 12 amino acids. Germline V gene lookup returns CDR1 SGHDN and CDR2 FVKESK.